Listed below are T cell receptor beta chains from one sample, sequenced in a study of cytomegalovirus exposure and HLA in healthy donors. Profiling relied on immunoSEQ multiplex PCR, and the TCRdb table lists in-frame clones only, not all of them. Of about 160,000 clones listed, 75% to 85% are singletons. What was sequenced was PBMCs. The receptors come from a woman in her 50s in good health and CMV-seronegative. CDR3s include the opening cysteine and the closing phenylalanine or tryptophan. The order of the fields is J gene, CDR3 length, clone size, D gene, V gene, CDR3 protein, CDR3 DNA. The D gene is left open where the match is weak. Not all rows give a size; the values are once, few, many and, for expanded clones, a class.

>TRBJ2-5|14|.|.|TRBV6-6
CASRYTDRQETQYF
TGTGCCAGCAGATACACGGACAGACAAGAGACCCAGTACTTC
>TRBJ2-7|15|few|TRBD2|TRBV5-4
CASSLPSGGSYEQYF
TGTGCCAGCAGCTTGCCTAGCGGGGGGTCCTACGAGCAGTACTTC
>TRBJ2-1|14|once|.|TRBV5-6
CASSFAGKPNEQFF
TGTGCCAGCAGCTTTGCGGGGAAACCCAATGAGCAGTTCTTC
>TRBJ2-2|14|once|.|TRBV11-2
CASASGVGAGELFF
TGTGCCAGCGCCTCTGGGGTAGGGGCCGGGGAGCTGTTTTTT
>TRBJ2-7|14|.|TRBD2|TRBV9
CASTPYLAADEQYF
TGTGCCAGCACCCCCTATCTAGCGGCGGACGAGCAGTACTTC
>TRBJ2-7|14|once|.|TRBV7-9
CASSLGGASYEQYF
TGTGCCAGCAGCTTAGGCGGCGCCTCCTACGAGCAGTACTTC
>TRBJ2-1|15|few|TRBD2|TRBV10-3
CAISESGSGGGEQFF
TGTGCCATCAGTGAGTCCGGTAGCGGGGGCGGTGAGCAGTTCTTC
>TRBJ2-3|15|.|.|TRBV5-4
CASSLSVTRENTQYF
TGTGCCAGCAGCCTAAGCGTGACACGGGAGAATACGCAGTATTTT
>TRBJ2-5|14|.|TRBD1|TRBV5-1
CASRTGGLGETQYF
TGCGCCAGCCGGACAGGGGGCCTAGGCGAGACCCAGTACTTC
>TRBJ1-6|13|.|TRBD1|TRBV30
CAWKTGGNSPLHF
TGTGCCTGGAAGACAGGGGGTAATTCACCCCTCCACTTT